This TCR beta chain was recorded in a study of blood T cell repertoires in COVID-19. Under the authors' procedure: Amplification of reference gene primers provided the estimated nucleated cell counts. Sequenced by immunoSEQ multiplex PCR; TCRdb stores in-frame clones only, minus some. Clone size and the V and J calls come from that table; the DNA yielded D and trimming. In the table there are approximately 140,000 clones, 80% to 85% of which are singletons. Per germline, CDR1 SGHTA and CDR2 FQGNSA. The V and J ends lost 1 base and 2 bases, in that order; junction bases with no gene match: 3. This CDR3 is built from 16 residues.

V is TRBV7-2 and J is TRBJ2-1; TRBD2 agrees at 9 bases. Sequenced input: peripheral blood. The sequence came from a man aged 55 to 70 with acute or convalescent COVID-19. The CDR3 protein is CASSLVLAGAYNEQFF. The CDR3 DNA is TGTGCCAGCAGCTTAGTTTTAGCGGGAGCCTACAATGAGCAGTTCTTC.